This is a list of T cell receptor beta chains from one sample in a study of blood T cell repertoires in COVID-19. Clones were sequenced by immunoSEQ multiplex PCR, and TCRdb holds only the in-frame ones, with some missing. In the table there are around 150,000 clones, about 86% of which are singletons. Sequencing input: peripheral blood. The source of these receptors is a man aged 70 or older with acute or convalescent COVID-19. Each CDR3 is given with its conserved first and last residue. D genes are given only for firm matches. Clone size is shown for a subset of rows, as once, few, many or a class of expanded clone.

v_call	cdr3_length	d_call	j_call	clone_size	cdr3_aa	cdr3_nt
TRBV9	17	.	TRBJ1-1	many	CASSDPRGGGGNTEAFF	TGTGCCAGCAGCGACCCCCGTGGGGGAGGCGGGAACACTGAAGCTTTCTTT
TRBV5-1	14	TRBD1	TRBJ1-3	.	CATSTGASSNTIYF	TGCGCCACGTCGACAGGGGCGTCCTCGAACACCATATATTTT
TRBV10-2	14	.	TRBJ2-5	.	CASSDGGIQETQYF	TGCGCCAGCAGTGATGGCGGGATCCAAGAGACCCAGTACTTC
TRBV19	17	TRBD1	TRBJ2-1	.	CASSIGTGTGVNNEQFF	TGTGCCAGTAGTATAGGGACCGGGACAGGGGTGAACAATGAGCAGTTCTTC
TRBV5-4	15	.	TRBJ2-2	once	CASRPGTKNTGELFF	TGTGCCAGCAGGCCCGGGACAAAGAACACCGGGGAGCTGTTTTTT
TRBV6-5	13	.	TRBJ1-2	.	CASSYSGGAGYTF	TGTGCCAGCAGTTACTCAGGGGGTGCTGGCTACACCTTC
TRBV12-3/TRBV12-4	12	.	TRBJ2-3	.	CASRTSTDTQYF	TGTGCCAGCAGGACTAGCACAGATACGCAGTATTTT
TRBV3-1/TRBV3-2	11	.	TRBJ2-1	.	CASNAGRRQFF	TGTGCCAGCAACGCGGGTCGTAGGCAGTTCTTC
TRBV4-1	15	.	TRBJ2-3	.	CASSQEVSLADTQYF	TGCGCCAGCAGCCAAGAGGTCTCCCTAGCAGATACGCAGTATTTT
TRBV7-2	18	TRBD1	TRBJ1-3	.	CASSLMWTGGGSGNTIYF	TGTGCCAGCAGCTTAATGTGGACAGGTGGGGGCTCTGGAAACACCATATATTTT
TRBV9	12	TRBD1	TRBJ2-3	.	CASNAGGDTQYF	TGTGCCAGCAACGCAGGGGGAGATACGCAGTATTTT
TRBV19	13	TRBD1	TRBJ2-7	.	CASRQGPSYEQYF	TGTGCCAGTAGACAGGGGCCCTCCTACGAGCAGTACTTC
TRBV4-1	14	.	TRBJ1-4	.	CASSQEGGGEKLFF	TGCGCCAGCAGCCAAGAAGGGGGGGGTGAAAAACTGTTTTTT
TRBV27	17	TRBD2	TRBJ2-2	.	CATYLGSTSGNTGELFF	TGTGCCACCTACTTAGGGTCTACTAGCGGGAACACCGGGGAGCTGTTTTTT
TRBV6-5	13	TRBD2	TRBJ2-2	.	CASGLAETGELFF	TGTGCCAGCGGCCTAGCGGAGACCGGGGAGCTGTTTTTT
TRBV18	13	.	TRBJ1-6	.	CASSSDQVEALHF	TGTGCCAGCTCATCTGACCAGGTTGAAGCCCTCCACTTT
TRBV19	16	.	TRBJ2-1	.	CASSRLPFGDNSEQFF	TGTGCCAGTAGTCGCCTCCCCTTTGGGGACAATAGTGAGCAGTTCTTC
TRBV19	14	.	TRBJ1-6	.	CASSIDSFNSPLHF	TGTGCCAGTAGTATTGACAGCTTCAATTCACCCCTCCACTTT
TRBV18	20	.	TRBJ2-2	.	CASSPPLGRPGGINTGELFF	TGTGCCAGCTCACCACCGTTAGGCCGGCCGGGCGGGATTAACACCGGGGAGCTGTTTTTT
TRBV4-2	16	TRBD2	TRBJ2-7	.	CASSQDRTSAAYEQYF	TGTGCCAGCAGCCAAGATAGGACTAGCGCTGCCTACGAGCAGTACTTC
TRBV4-2	15	TRBD2	TRBJ2-5	.	CASSSRLAGGETQYF	TGTGCCAGCAGCTCCCGACTAGCGGGAGGTGAGACCCAGTACTTC
TRBV3-1/TRBV3-2	14	.	TRBJ2-3	.	CASSPGGSTDTQYF	TGTGCCAGCAGCCCGGGTGGTAGCACAGATACGCAGTATTTT